What follows are 22 T cell receptor beta chains derived from one specimen sequenced in a study of T cell changes during pregnancy in multiple sclerosis (dated by TCRdb to 2018 to 2020). Libraries were made using the immunoSEQ multiplex PCR assay. In its TCRdb copy, this immuneACCESS table keeps in-frame sequences only and misses some clones. Where compared with another copy, unresolved V genes explain less than half of these, and the others have no known cause. This sample lists tens of thousands of clones; approximately 94% were detected once. Of the sample, more than 0.8% is held by the ten largest clones. The sample here was peripheral blood, taken in the third trimester of pregnancy. Receptors originate from a female donor with multiple sclerosis, enrolled in a pregnancy study.

This sequence joins TRBV5-1 and TRBJ2-3, with 8 bases aligning to TRBD2. CDR3 length equals 18 residues. With V trimmed by 4 bases and J by 4 bases, 17 bases remained unmatched. CDR1 and CDR2 from the germline V gene are SGHRS and YFSETQ. CDR3 DNA: TGCGCCAGCAGCCGGGTGGGGACTAGTACCGCACGGGCAGATACGCAGTATTTT. Protein sequence: CASSRVGTSTARADTQYF.

The chain is built from TRBV2 and TRBJ2-1, with TRBD2 matching 9 bases. CDR3 length equals 15 residues. J gave up 7 bases and V 3 bases, and 7 bases lay outside the gene matches. CDR1 and CDR2 (germline): SNHLY, FYNNEI. In nucleotides, the CDR3 is TGTGCCAGCAGTGACATCCTAGCGGGAAGTAATGAGCAGTTCTTC. It yields the protein CASSDILAGSNEQFF.

This clone appeared once. The genes are TRBV4-1 and TRBJ2-1, with TRBD1 matching 10 bases. The germline V gene has CDR1 MGHRA and CDR2 YSYEKL. V shed 3 bases and J 8 bases; nucleotides not matched to a gene: 7. This CDR3 region has 15 residues. CDR3 nucleotide sequence: TGCGCCAGCAGCCAGGGGGACAGGGGATTAGATGAGCAGTTCTTC. Translated, it gives CASSQGDRGLDEQFF.

V usage is TRBV27 and J usage is TRBJ1-5, with a tentative D call TRBD1 (6 bases). Germline CDR1 and CDR2: MNHEY and SMNVEV (reference sequence). The CDR3 contains 17 residues. Trimming removed 0 bases from V and 0 bases from J, with 12 bases in between. CDR3 DNA sequence: TGTGCCAGCAGTTTATCGGGCGGGGGCCTTAGCAATCAGCCCCAGCATTTT. Its translation is CASSLSGGGLSNQPQHF.

This clone was observed a single time. The chain combines TRBV7-9 with TRBJ1-3; weak D call: TRBD1 (5 bases). Trimming took off 5 bases at V and 0 bases at J, with 11 bases between the two ends. The V gene's germline CDR1 is SEHNR and CDR2 FQNEAQ (reference sequence). This CDR3 comprises 15 residues. The CDR3 protein is CASSTRVLSGNTIYF. The CDR3 coding sequence is TGTGCCAGCAGCACCAGGGTACTCTCTGGAAACACCATATATTTT.

The rearrangement joins TRBV2 to TRBJ1-4; D is unresolved. The CDR3 has 17 residues. V lost 10 bases, J lost 1 base, and 22 bases lay in between. Germline V CDR1 and CDR2: SNHLY, FYNNEI. The CDR3 DNA follows: TGTGCCACCCAAGCGGGCCAAGGCTATGGAACTAATGAAAAACTGTTTTTT. This encodes CATQAGQGYGTNEKLFF. The whole variable domain, filled in from reference TRBV2 and TRBJ1-4, reads EPEVTQTPSHQVTQMGQEVILRCVPISNHLYFYWYRQILGQKVEFLVSFYNNEISEKSEIFDDQFSVERPDGSNFTLKIRSTKLEDSAMYFCATQAGQGYGTNEKLFFGSGTQLSVL.

This chain links TRBV9 with TRBJ1-2; no clear D. The CDR3 consists of 12 residues. The V and J ends lost 4 bases and 7 bases respectively, with 11 bases between them. From germline, CDR1 is SGDLS and CDR2 YYNGEE. This CDR3 reads CASSNRGFGYTF. In nucleotides, the CDR3 is TGTGCCAGCAGCAATCGGGGATTTGGCTACACCTTC.

This sequence joins TRBV5-5 and TRBJ2-1; TRBD2 matches 15 bases. V lost 5 bases to trimming and J lost 9 bases; unmatched junction nucleotides: 12. The CDR3 runs 17 residues. The germline V gene has CDR1 SGHKS and CDR2 YYEKEE (reference sequence). The CDR3 sequence: CASRFGLAGGPTGEQFF. CDR3 DNA sequence: TGTGCCAGCAGATTTGGACTAGCGGGAGGGCCTACGGGTGAGCAGTTCTTC. The variable domain in full, completed from reference TRBV5-5 and TRBJ2-1, reads DAGVTQSPTHLIKTRGQQVTLRCSPISGHKSVSWYQQVLGQGPQFIFQYYEKEERGRGNFPDRFSARQFPNYSSELNVNALLLGDSALYLCASRFGLAGGPTGEQFFGPGTRLTVL.

This rearrangement joins TRBV7-9 to TRBJ1-2, with a possible D match to TRBD1 (5 bases). CDR3 size: 12 residues. The V end was cut by 1 base, the J end by 8 bases, with 8 bases between. CDR1 and CDR2 from the germline V gene are SEHNR and FQNEAQ (reference sequence). The CDR3 region has the DNA TGTGCCAGCAGCTTAGGACAGAGCGGCTACACCTTC. This codes for CASSLGQSGYTF.

The chain joins TRBV10-3 to TRBJ1-1; 8 bases align to TRBD1. Germline V CDR1 and CDR2: ENHRY, SYGVKD. V was clipped by 6 bases and J by 7 bases; unmatched bases: 4. The CDR3 covers 12 residues. CDR3 DNA: TGTGCCATCAGGGAGGACAGGGTTGAAGCTTTCTTT. Translated, it gives CAIREDRVEAFF.

The chain links TRBV7-9 to TRBJ2-3, with a tentative D call TRBD2 (5 bases). V lost 2 bases, J lost 2 bases, and 11 bases lay in between. CDR3 length: 15 residues. Per germline, CDR1 SEHNR and CDR2 FQNEAQ (reference sequence). CDR3 region: CASSLSSGATDTQYF. The CDR3 nucleotides read TGTGCCAGCAGCTTATCGAGCGGAGCCACAGATACGCAGTATTTT.

This CDR3 is CASSSAGTGRYGYTF. CDR3 bases: TGTGCCAGCAGTTCCGCCGGGACAGGGAGGTATGGCTACACCTTC. The gene calls are TRBV28 and TRBJ1-2, with 9 bases aligning to TRBD1. The CDR3 consists of 15 residues. Germline CDR1 is MDHEN and CDR2 is SYDVKM. V lost 4 bases, J lost 5 bases, and 8 bases stayed unmatched.

This chain uses TRBV27 with TRBJ1-5; D is perhaps TRBD1 (6 bases). Germline CDR1 MNHEY, CDR2 SMNVEV (reference sequence). This CDR3 has 13 amino acids. Trimming took off 4 bases at V and 6 bases at J, with 10 bases between the two ends. Here the CDR3 DNA reads TGTGCCAGCAGTTCAGGGGTGGGTCAGCCCCAGCATTTT. Translated: CASSSGVGQPQHF.

The chain combines TRBV11-2 with TRBJ2-5; D possibly corresponds to TRBD1 (6 bases). V dropped 1 base and J dropped 8 bases, with 14 bases sitting between them. CDR1 and CDR2 from the germline V gene are SGHAT and FQNNGV. This CDR3 region has 14 residues. The CDR3 loop is CASSLGRGSPTQYF. DNA for the CDR3: TGTGCCAGCAGCTTAGGCAGGGGTTCACCCACCCAGTACTTC.

J is TRBJ2-7 and V is TRBV5-1; D may be TRBD1 (6 bases). The CDR3 runs to 13 residues. Germline loops: CDR1 SGHRS, CDR2 YFSETQ. The V end was cut by 5 bases, the J end by 0 bases, with 9 bases between. CDR3 DNA: TGCGCCAGCAGAGACAGGAGCTCCTACGAGCAGTACTTC. Protein: CASRDRSSYEQYF.

The chain joins TRBV5-1 to TRBJ2-3, with no clear D. With 0 bases removed from V and 2 bases from J, the gap between germline ends came to 4 bases. CDR3 length: 13 amino acids. Germline V gives CDR1 SGHRS, CDR2 YFSETQ. DNA of the CDR3: TGCGCCAGCAGCTTGGATCTCACAGATACGCAGTATTTT. Its protein is CASSLDLTDTQYF.

With respect to this clone: At one of its ends the junction is not consistent with the germline gene, which may arise from a read error. V is TRBV11-2 and J is TRBJ2-7; D perhaps matches TRBD2 (7 bases). CDR1 and CDR2 (germline): SGHAT, FQNNGV. The CDR3 is made up of 12 amino acids. CDR3 sequence reads: CASSDMRGLPWF. CDR3 nucleotides: TGTGCCAGCAGCGACATGCGGGGGCTACCGTGGTTC.

The sample holds one count of this clone. The chain links TRBV19 to TRBJ2-1; 11 positions match TRBD1. The ends lost 4 bases at V and 4 bases at J; junction bases unmatched: 6. Germline V lookup: CDR1 LNHDA, CDR2 SQIVND (reference sequence). This CDR3 comprises 16 residues. The CDR3 is CASSRTGGGLYNEQFF. The CDR3 DNA follows: TGTGCCAGTAGTAGGACAGGGGGCGGACTTTACAATGAGCAGTTCTTC.

The chain links TRBV9 to TRBJ1-2; TRBD1 is a possible D gene (5 bases). Germline loops: CDR1 SGDLS, CDR2 YYNGEE. V was trimmed by 1 base and J by 6 bases, leaving 7 bases between them. This CDR3 region has 12 residues. The CDR3 DNA reads as TGTGCCAGCAGCGTATCAGGGAATGGCTACACCTTC. Translating gives CASSVSGNGYTF.

This chain links TRBV4-2 with TRBJ2-7; 11 nucleotides line up with TRBD2. Germline loops: CDR1 LGHNA, CDR2 YNFKEQ. V lost 1 base, J lost 4 bases, and 12 bases stayed unmatched. The CDR3 contains 18 residues. The CDR3 loop is CASSQAAISGRGAYEQYF. CDR3 nucleotides: TGTGCCAGCAGCCAAGCAGCCATTAGCGGGAGGGGTGCTTACGAGCAGTACTTC.

This chain connects TRBV5-1 to TRBJ2-7; 9 positions agree with TRBD1. This CDR3 contains 14 residues. V lost 4 bases to trimming and J lost 3 bases; unmatched junction nucleotides: 5. Germline loops: CDR1 SGHRS, CDR2 YFSETQ. The CDR3 region has the DNA TGCGCCAGCAGCGCCCCGGGACAGGGCTACGAGCAGTACTTC. Amino acid sequence: CASSAPGQGYEQYF.

The chain carries TRBV28 and TRBJ2-5; 8 positions match TRBD2. V lost 3 bases to trimming and J lost 0 bases; unmatched junction nucleotides: 9. This CDR3 comprises 17 residues. Germline CDR1 and CDR2: MDHEN and SYDVKM. CDR3 sequence (DNA): TGTGCCAGCAGTTTGATGCGGGCTAGCGGGTACCAAGAGACCCAGTACTTC. Residues: CASSLMRASGYQETQYF. Full variable domain (remainder filled in from reference TRBV28 and TRBJ2-5): DVKVTQSSRYLVKRTGEKVFLECVQDMDHENMFWYRQDPGLGLRLIYFSYDVKMKEKGDIPEGYSVSREKKERFSLILESASTNQTSMYLCASSLMRASGYQETQYFGPGTRLLVL.